This T cell receptor beta chain was recovered during a study of cytomegalovirus exposure and HLA in healthy donors. Whole-study findings and limits: TCR beta chains numbering 164 were designated cytomegalovirus-associated. Accounts indicate the classifier identified cytomegalovirus status with strong specificity and sensitivity. A later analysis showed TCR association rates differing by HLA locus, peaking at DRB1 and lowest at HLA-C.

In regard to this clone: Its target is unknown.

V lost 0 bases, J lost 2 bases, and 9 bases lay in between. The CDR3 sequence is 15 residues long. Germline CDR1 LGHNA, CDR2 YSLEER. The PCR made use of 60 Vbeta and 13 Jbeta primers. TCRdb's table, derived via immunoSEQ multiplex PCR, lists solely in-frame clones and lacks some. The table includes about 130,000 clones, 60% to 80% detected once. Healthy bone marrow donors supplied every sample. The chain has TRBV4-3 and TRBJ2-3, with a tentative D call TRBD2 (5 bases). The receptor comes from a female donor in good health and CMV-seronegative. Sequenced: PBMCs. The CDR3: CASSQDARDTDTQYF. DNA for the CDR3: TGCGCCAGCAGCCAAGATGCACGGGACACAGATACGCAGTATTTT.